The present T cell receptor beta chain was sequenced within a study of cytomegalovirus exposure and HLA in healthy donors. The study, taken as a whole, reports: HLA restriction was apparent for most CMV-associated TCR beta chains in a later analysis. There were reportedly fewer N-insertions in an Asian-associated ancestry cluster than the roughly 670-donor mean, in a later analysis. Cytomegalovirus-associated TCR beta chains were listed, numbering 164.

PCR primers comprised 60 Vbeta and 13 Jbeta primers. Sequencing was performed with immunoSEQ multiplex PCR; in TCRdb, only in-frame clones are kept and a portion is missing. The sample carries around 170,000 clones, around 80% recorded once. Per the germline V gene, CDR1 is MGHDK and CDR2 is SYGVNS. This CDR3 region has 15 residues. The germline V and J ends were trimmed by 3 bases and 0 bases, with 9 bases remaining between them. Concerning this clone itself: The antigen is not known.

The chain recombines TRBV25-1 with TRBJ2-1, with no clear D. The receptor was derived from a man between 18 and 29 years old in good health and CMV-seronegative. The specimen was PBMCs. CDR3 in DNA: TGTGCCAGCAGTGACGCGGAGAGCTCCTACAATGAGCAGTTCTTC. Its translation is CASSDAESSYNEQFF.